The rows below give T cell receptor beta chains drawn from one sample of a study of T cells in Graves' hyperthyroidism and ophthalmopathy. TCRdb fed the multiplex PCR reads into MiXCR, producing one record per CDR3 protein. The sample consists of 560,000 or so distinct CDR3 sequences, just over 45% of them appearing once. Sequencing was performed on peripheral blood or thyroid tissue (not recorded which). Receptor source: a woman younger than 35 with Graves' hyperthyroidism. CDR3s include the opening cysteine and the closing phenylalanine or tryptophan. Each record gives: J gene, D gene, clone size, V gene, CDR3 protein, CDR3 DNA. The D gene is left open where the match is weak. Expanded clones are given a class, and other clones once, few, many or no size at all.

TRBJ1-5,NA,many,TRBV6-5,CASRTDSNQPQHF,TGTGCCAGCAGGACAGATAGCAATCAGCCCCAGCATTTT
TRBJ1-2,NA,NA,TRBV14,CASSQAAGNGYTF,TGTGCCAGCAGCCAAGCGGCAGGGAACGGCTACACCTTC
TRBJ2-7,TRBD2,NA,TRBV20-1,CSARVGVLAGPYEQYF,TGCAGTGCTAGAGTTGGAGTACTAGCGGGGCCCTACGAGCAGTACTTC
TRBJ2-5,NA,few,TRBV7-9,CASSLIGYRQETQYF,TGTGCCAGCAGCTTGATTGGGTACAGACAAGAGACCCAGTACTTC
TRBJ1-4,TRBD1,many,TRBV7-9,CASSHGDRGRGEKLFF,TGTGCCAGCAGCCACGGGGACAGGGGACGGGGTGAAAAACTGTTTTTT
TRBJ1-2,NA,NA,TRBV25-1,CASREATGHFLYGYTF,TGTGCCAGCAGAGAGGCAACGGGACATTTTCTCTATGGCTACACCTTC
TRBJ1-2,TRBD1,NA,TRBV19,CASSKTGDGYTF,TGTGCCAGTAGTAAAACAGGGGATGGCTACACCTTC
TRBJ1-6,NA,NA,TRBV10-3,CAISEGPYF,TGTGCCATCAGTGAGGGACCCTACTTT
TRBJ1-2,TRBD1,NA,TRBV29-1,CSPGQGGTYGYTF,TGCAGCCCAGGACAGGGAGGAACCTATGGCTACACCTTC
TRBJ2-7,NA,NA,TRBV29-1,CSGGSLRF,TGCAGCGGCGGATCCCTTCGGTTC
TRBJ1-1,TRBD1,NA,TRBV14,CASSQENGQGLNTEAFF,TGTGCCAGCAGCCAAGAAAACGGACAGGGTTTGAACACTGAAGCTTTCTTT
TRBJ2-6,NA,once,TRBV12-3/TRBV12-4,CASSSRGAGANVLTF,TGTGCCAGCAGTTCCAGGGGAGCTGGGGCCAACGTCCTGACTTTC
TRBJ1-5,NA,NA,TRBV10-3,CASSEWAANSNQPQHF,TGTGCCAGCAGTGAATGGGCAGCAAATAGCAATCAGCCCCAGCATTTT
TRBJ1-3,NA,NA,TRBV7-1,CASRDSNTIYF,TGTGCCAGCAGGGACTCCAACACCATATATTTT
TRBJ2-7,NA,NA,TRBV7-2,CASSSGTSNEQYF,TGTGCCAGCAGCTCGGGAACTTCCAACGAGCAGTACTTC
TRBJ1-5,TRBD1,NA,TRBV25-1,CASSELGQGGQPQHF,TGTGCCAGCAGTGAACTAGGACAGGGGGGGCAGCCCCAGCATTTT
TRBJ2-7,TRBD2,NA,TRBV20-1,CSARPGGRYEQYF,TGCAGTGCTAGACCGGGCGGGAGGTACGAGCAGTACTTC
TRBJ2-2,NA,NA,TRBV2,CASSSILSGELFF,TGTGCCAGCAGTTCCATACTTTCCGGGGAGCTGTTTTTT
TRBJ1-5,NA,few,TRBV6-5,CASSVSGGWEQPQHF,TGTGCCAGCAGCGTCTCCGGGGGTTGGGAACAGCCCCAGCATTTT
TRBJ2-3,NA,once,TRBV5-1,CASRQAARITDTQYF,TGCGCCAGCAGGCAGGCGGCGAGAATAACAGATACGCAGTATTTT
TRBJ1-5,NA,NA,TRBV20-1,CSAREGSRNQPQHF,TGCAGTGCTAGAGAGGGGTCCCGCAATCAGCCCCAGCATTTT
TRBJ1-2,NA,NA,TRBV7-2,CASSLVKDRYTF,TGTGCCAGCAGCTTAGTAAAGGATAGGTACACCTTC
TRBJ2-1,NA,NA,TRBV7-2,CATDLAGEQFF,TGTGCCACCGACTTAGCTGGGGAGCAGTTCTTC
TRBJ2-5,NA,NA,TRBV11-1,CASSLARFGIETQYF,TGTGCCAGCAGCTTAGCGCGTTTTGGCATCGAGACCCAGTACTTC
TRBJ1-2,TRBD1,NA,TRBV12-3/TRBV12-4,CASSSEQGALGYGYTF,TGTGCCAGCAGTTCCGAGCAGGGGGCGCTGGGCTATGGCTACACCTTC
TRBJ2-1,NA,NA,TRBV24-1,CATSDRVGRGRNEQFF,TGTGCCACCAGTGATCGGGTGGGCAGGGGCCGCAATGAGCAGTTCTTC
TRBJ1-3,NA,NA,TRBV5-1,CATGRREPNTIYF,TGTGCCACAGGACGTCGCGAGCCAAACACCATATATTTT